Listed here are 26 T cell receptor beta chains from one sample, sequenced in a study of T cell changes during pregnancy in multiple sclerosis. Assay used: immunoSEQ multiplex PCR; TCRdb lists only in-frame clones, some missing. This table holds around 55,000 clones, approximately 93% found once. Specimen: CD8+ T cells from peripheral blood mononuclear cells, collected in the second trimester of pregnancy. The receptors come from a female donor with multiple sclerosis, enrolled in a pregnancy study.

The genes are TRBV10-3 and TRBJ2-7, with D possibly matching TRBD2 (7 bases). Trimming took off 8 bases at V and 3 bases at J, with 20 bases between the two ends. CDR1 is ENHRY and CDR2 is SYGVKD in the germline V gene. CDR3 length: 15 amino acids. DNA of the CDR3: TGTGCCATCGAGGAGGAGGGGGGGGGCTACTACGAGCAGTACTTC. It codes for CAIEEEGGGYYEQYF.

The chain joins TRBV27 to TRBJ2-1; the match to TRBD2 covers 7 bases. The CDR3 is 15 residues long. Germline values: CDR1 MNHEY, CDR2 SMNVEV (reference sequence). Unmatched junction bases numbered 3, after V lost 0 bases and J lost 4 bases. The CDR3: CASSLSGGDYNEQFF. As DNA, the CDR3 is TGTGCCAGCAGTTTATCGGGGGGGGATTACAATGAGCAGTTCTTC.

The chain is built from TRBV2 and TRBJ1-2; tentative D call: TRBD1 (6 bases). V gave up 0 bases and J gave up 3 bases, with 14 bases separating them. The germline CDR1 and CDR2 sequences are SNHLY and FYNNEI. The CDR3 runs to 16 residues. The CDR3 reads CASSEAAGARDYGYTF. In DNA, the CDR3 is TGTGCCAGCAGTGAAGCGGCGGGGGCCAGGGACTATGGCTACACCTTC.

The V and J genes are TRBV27 and TRBJ2-7; 10 bases are a match to TRBD2. Germline V gene sequence: CDR1 MNHEY, CDR2 SMNVEV (reference sequence). The CDR3 extends over 12 amino acids. V shed 8 bases and J 6 bases; nucleotides not matched to a gene: 4. This CDR3 is CASGLAGVEQYF. The CDR3 DNA sequence: TGTGCCAGCGGGCTAGCGGGAGTCGAGCAGTACTTC.

This clone has just one count. The chain employs TRBV10-2 and TRBJ2-2, with D tentatively TRBD1 (5 bases). With 4 bases removed from V and 3 bases from J, the gap between germline ends came to 12 bases. The CDR3 length is 15 residues. Germline V CDR1 and CDR2: WSHSY, SAAADI. CDR3 nucleotide sequence: TGCGCCAGCAGTGCTGGGGCAGTTGACACCGGGGAGCTGTTTTTT. It is translated as CASSAGAVDTGELFF.

The chain joins TRBV5-4 to TRBJ2-2; D remains ambiguous. Looked up from germline, CDR1 is SGHNT and CDR2 is YYREEE (reference sequence). The ends were cut back, 3 bases at V and 8 bases at J, with 14 bases in the middle. This CDR3 is 14 amino acids long. CDR3 sequence reads: CASSYGDIGGELFF. The CDR3 region has the DNA TGTGCCAGCAGCTACGGCGACATAGGAGGGGAGCTGTTTTTT.

V is TRBV10-3 and J is TRBJ2-3; TRBD2 matches at 12 bases. CDR3 length equals 15 residues. The J segment lost 6 bases and the V segment lost 6 bases, leaving 7 bases of the junction unmatched. Germline assignment: CDR1 ENHRY and CDR2 SYGVKD. The CDR3: CAISGLAGLTDTQYF. The CDR3 nucleotides are TGTGCCATCAGCGGACTAGCGGGATTGACTGATACGCAGTATTTT.

This rearrangement joins TRBV2 to TRBJ1-6; 8 positions agree with TRBD1. In germline, CDR1 is SNHLY, CDR2 FYNNEI. The CDR3 covers 14 residues. The J segment lost 6 bases and the V segment lost 11 bases, leaving 9 bases of the junction unmatched. The CDR3 nucleotides read TGTGCCTCCATCCCGGGACAGGCTAATTCACCCCTCCACTTT. This translates into CASIPGQANSPLHF. Filled out from reference TRBV2 and TRBJ1-6, the complete variable domain reads EPEVTQTPSHQVTQMGQEVILRCVPISNHLYFYWYRQILGQKVEFLVSFYNNEISEKSEIFDDQFSVERPDGSNFTLKIRSTKLEDSAMYFCASIPGQANSPLHFGNGTRLTVT.

J is TRBJ1-1 and V is TRBV27; a weak D match, TRBD1 (5 bases). The CDR3 is made up of 16 amino acids. Deletions cut 3 bases from V and 1 base from J, with 15 bases between. CDR1 and CDR2 (germline): MNHEY, SMNVEV (reference sequence). The CDR3 nucleotides are TGTGCCAGCAGTTTTCAGGGCTGGGTGGGGAACACTGAAGCTTTCTTT. This sequence encodes CASSFQGWVGNTEAFF.

The chain links TRBV9 to TRBJ2-6, with D possibly being TRBD2 (6 bases). The CDR3 spans 19 residues. CDR1 and CDR2 from the germline V gene are SGDLS and YYNGEE. V lost 7 bases, J lost 0 bases, and 23 bases lay in between. The CDR3: CASGFGGGGPSSGANVLTF. CDR3 DNA: TGTGCCAGCGGATTTGGAGGTGGAGGGCCCTCCTCTGGGGCCAACGTCCTGACTTTC.

V gene TRBV7-2 combines with J gene TRBJ2-5, with 8 nucleotides matching TRBD1. The ends lost 3 bases at V and 2 bases at J; junction bases unmatched: 8. The CDR3 has 16 residues. Germline assignment: CDR1 SGHTA and CDR2 FQGNSA. The DNA for the CDR3 is TGTGCCAGCAGCTTGCAGTGGCACAGGGGGCAAGAGACCCAGTACTTC. Translated: CASSLQWHRGQETQYF.

The rearrangement links TRBV7-9 to TRBJ2-7; 7 bases are shared with TRBD2. CDR3 length equals 16 residues. Per the germline V gene, CDR1 is SEHNR and CDR2 is FQNEAQ (reference sequence). The trim removed 5 bases at V and 4 bases at J, leaving 14 bases unmatched. CDR3 sequence (DNA): TGTGCCAGCAGCCACTCTAGCGGACTACCTCGATACGAGCAGTACTTC. This gives the protein CASSHSSGLPRYEQYF. The full variable domain, completed using reference TRBV7-9 and TRBJ2-7, is DTGVSQNPRHKITKRGQNVTFRCDPISEHNRLYWYRQTLGQGPEFLTYFQNEAQLEKSRLLSDRFSAERPKGSFSTLEIQRTEQGDSAMYLCASSHSSGLPRYEQYFGPGTRLTVT.

This chain connects TRBV2 to TRBJ1-2; 10 bases match TRBD1. V dropped 6 bases and J dropped 0; count of bases not matched to a gene: 4. Looked up from germline, CDR1 is SNHLY and CDR2 is FYNNEI. The CDR3 totals 15 residues. The CDR3 coding sequence is TGTGCCAGCAGCAAGGGACAGGGGCCTAACTATGGCTACACCTTC. Its translation is CASSKGQGPNYGYTF.

The chain recombines TRBV27 with TRBJ2-1; 16 bases are shared with TRBD2. The CDR3 contains 15 residues. The V segment lost 6 bases and the J segment 12 bases; nucleotides outside the gene matches: 8. The germline V gene encodes CDR1 MNHEY and CDR2 SMNVEV (reference sequence). The CDR3 spells CASSPGTSGRGGQFF. The CDR3 DNA follows: TGTGCCAGCAGCCCAGGGACTAGCGGGAGGGGGGGGCAGTTCTTC.

The chain employs TRBV7-9 and TRBJ2-3; TRBD2 aligns across 7 bases. The CDR3 contains 15 residues. The V and J ends lost 0 bases and 4 bases, in that order; junction bases with no gene match: 4. Germline assignment: CDR1 SEHNR and CDR2 FQNEAQ (reference sequence). Here the CDR3 DNA reads TGTGCCAGCAGCTTAGCGGGCGGGAGTTCAGATACGCAGTATTTT. Protein product: CASSLAGGSSDTQYF.

The rearrangement uses TRBV29-1 and TRBJ1-1, with 10 nucleotides matching TRBD1. This CDR3 region has 13 residues. Trimming at V came to 6 bases and at J to 5 bases, leaving 6 bases not matched to a gene. CDR1 is SQVTM, CDR2 ANQGSEA, per germline. CDR3 region: CSVQTGGLTEAFF. The CDR3 region has the DNA TGCAGCGTACAGACAGGGGGCTTAACTGAAGCTTTCTTT.

This sequence joins TRBV18 and TRBJ2-7; 9 bases agree with TRBD1. Trimming took 3 bases from V and 6 from J; bases not matched to a gene: 9. This CDR3 spans 15 amino acids. Germline V CDR1 and CDR2: KGHSH, LQKENI. CDR3 nucleotides: TGTGCCAGCTCACCGCCGGGACAGGGCGTTGGCGAGCAGTACTTC. Residues: CASSPPGQGVGEQYF.

The chain has TRBV9 and TRBJ1-3, with D possibly being TRBD1 (5 bases). Trimming cost V 0 bases and J 2 bases, with 9 bases left between them. This CDR3 spans 15 amino acids. CDR1 is SGDLS and CDR2 is YYNGEE in the germline V gene. The CDR3 loop is CASSVGQPAGNTIYF. The CDR3 region has the DNA TGTGCCAGCAGCGTAGGACAGCCGGCTGGAAACACCATATATTTT. Complete variable domain (other parts from reference TRBV9 and TRBJ1-3): DSGVTQTPKHLITATGQRVTLRCSPRSGDLSVYWYQQSLDQGLQFLIQYYNGEERAKGNILERFSAQQFPDLHSELNLSSLELGDSALYFCASSVGQPAGNTIYFGEGSWLTVV.

This sequence joins TRBV2 and TRBJ2-1, with D possibly matching TRBD2 (6 bases). The CDR3 length is 14 residues. Germline lookup yields CDR1 SNHLY and CDR2 FYNNEI. Deletions cut 7 bases from V and 6 bases from J, with 16 bases between. CDR3 sequence (DNA): TGTGCCAGCACCCGAGAACTCGGGGGCAATGAGCAGTTCTTC. Residues: CASTRELGGNEQFF. Filled out from reference TRBV2 and TRBJ2-1, the complete variable domain reads EPEVTQTPSHQVTQMGQEVILRCVPISNHLYFYWYRQILGQKVEFLVSFYNNEISEKSEIFDDQFSVERPDGSNFTLKIRSTKLEDSAMYFCASTRELGGNEQFFGPGTRLTVL.

V is TRBV7-9 and J is TRBJ2-1, with 7 bases aligning to TRBD2. V was clipped by 10 bases and J by 8 bases; unmatched bases: 11. Germline values: CDR1 SEHNR, CDR2 FQNEAQ (reference sequence). The CDR3 consists of 13 residues. CDR3 coding DNA: TGTGCCATCTCGGGAGGACCTCTGGATGAGCAGTTCTTC. It yields the protein CAISGGPLDEQFF.

This clone was found once. The V call is TRBV5-4, the J call TRBJ2-1; no definite D call. V was clipped by 2 bases and J by 4 bases, with 4 bases between them. The CDR3 has 12 amino acids. Germline CDR1 SGHNT, CDR2 YYREEE (reference sequence). The CDR3 nucleotides read TGTGCCAGCAGCTTCTCTTACAATGAGCAGTTCTTC. The encoded protein is CASSFSYNEQFF.

The V gene is TRBV27, the J gene TRBJ2-2, with D hard to call. The germline V and J ends were trimmed by 8 bases and 4 bases, with 14 bases remaining between them. This CDR3 contains 14 residues. Germline V CDR1 and CDR2: MNHEY, SMNVEV (reference sequence). CDR3 in DNA: TGTGCCAGCTGTCGGGTATCGGGCACCGGGGAGCTGTTTTTT. Translating it yields CASCRVSGTGELFF.

The chain has TRBV4-3 and TRBJ2-7; 10 positions match TRBD1. The CDR3 is made up of 15 amino acids. The junction had 4 bases not matched to a gene; V was cut back by 3 bases and J by 2 bases. Per germline, CDR1 LGHNA and CDR2 YSLEER. Written as DNA, the CDR3 is TGCGCCAGCAGCCATTCAGGGACAGGGGCCTACGAGCAGTACTTC. The encoded protein is CASSHSGTGAYEQYF.

The chain employs TRBV27 and TRBJ2-7, with unresolved D. The length of the CDR3 is 13 residues. V was pared by 4 bases and J by 3 bases, with 10 bases between. Germline lookup yields CDR1 MNHEY and CDR2 SMNVEV (reference sequence). CDR3 amino acids: CASSSPPLYEQYF. CDR3 coding DNA: TGTGCCAGCAGTTCCCCCCCACTCTACGAGCAGTACTTC.

The chain joins TRBV19 to TRBJ1-4, with D unresolved. The length of the CDR3 is 15 residues. The germline V and J ends were trimmed by 1 base and 2 bases, with 8 bases remaining between them. From germline, CDR1 is LNHDA and CDR2 SQIVND (reference sequence). The CDR3 coding sequence is TGTGCCAGTAGTATAGTACCGGTTACTAATGAAAAACTGTTTTTT. This gives the protein CASSIVPVTNEKLFF.

This clone was seen just once. This sequence joins TRBV7-9 and TRBJ2-1; 7 bases agree with TRBD2. The CDR3 covers 16 residues. V was pared by 5 bases and J by 3 bases, with 10 bases of the junction left unmatched. Germline-derived CDR1 and CDR2 are SEHNR and FQNEAQ (reference sequence). CDR3 protein: CASSRRLAEIYNEQFF. The CDR3 DNA reads as TGTGCCAGCAGCCGCCGACTAGCAGAGATCTACAATGAGCAGTTCTTC.